This entry lists 21 T cell receptor beta chains sequenced from one sample in a study of blood T cell repertoires in COVID-19. This table comes from immunoSEQ multiplex PCR, and its TCRdb copy is limited to in-frame clones, with some not included. The sample holds around 130,000 clones, around nine tenths seen once. The specimen was PBMCs or T cells enriched from blood (not recorded which). The receptor source for this set is a woman aged 50 to 60 who had recovered from COVID-19.

The chain couples TRBV10-1 to TRBJ2-1; 11 bases align to TRBD2. This CDR3 is built from 14 residues. The germline gives CDR1 WNHNN, CDR2 SYGVQD (reference sequence). With V trimmed by 5 bases and J by 9 bases, 6 bases remained unmatched. This CDR3 reads CASSRLAGRREQFF. In DNA form, the CDR3 reads TGCGCCAGCAGTCGACTAGCGGGGCGGCGTGAGCAGTTCTTC.

The chain joins TRBV5-6 to TRBJ2-1, with D unresolved. V lost 2 bases, J lost 6 bases, and 3 bases lay in between. CDR3 length: 11 amino acids. Germline V gene sequence: CDR1 SGHDT, CDR2 YYEEEE. CDR3 nucleotides: TGTGCCAGCAGCTTCGGCAATGAGCAGTTCTTC. Protein: CASSFGNEQFF.

This sequence joins TRBV7-9 and TRBJ2-5, with TRBD2 matching 12 bases. CDR3 length: 16 residues. V dropped 5 bases and J dropped 5; count of bases not matched to a gene: 9. Germline V gene lookup returns CDR1 SEHNR and CDR2 FQNEAQ (reference sequence). The CDR3 is CASSPGLAGLGETQYF. Written as DNA, the CDR3 is TGTGCCAGCAGCCCGGGACTAGCGGGCCTCGGGGAGACCCAGTACTTC.

The V gene is TRBV6-4, the J gene TRBJ2-2, with TRBD1 identical over 7 bases. Germline CDR1 is MRHNA and CDR2 is SNTAGT. The CDR3 is 16 amino acids. J was trimmed by 5 bases and V by 2 bases; bases with no gene match: 8. In nucleotides, the CDR3 is TGTGCCAGCAGTGACGAAGGGGGCAGTGGGACCGGGGAGCTGTTTTTT. It specifies CASSDEGGSGTGELFF.

V gene TRBV30 combines with J gene TRBJ1-5, with a tentative D call TRBD1 (5 bases). The V end lost 0 bases, the J end lost 2 bases, and 8 bases lay between the germline ends. The CDR3 loop spans 14 amino acids. Per the germline V gene, CDR1 is GTSNPN and CDR2 is SVGIG (reference sequence). CDR3 amino acids: CAWSVQTGNQPQHF. DNA for the CDR3: TGTGCCTGGAGTGTACAGACAGGCAATCAGCCCCAGCATTTT. Full variable domain (missing parts from reference TRBV30 and TRBJ1-5): SQTIHQWPATLVQPVGSPLSLECTVEGTSNPNLYWYRQAAGRGLQLLFYSVGIGQISSEVPQNLSASRPQDRQFILSSKKLLLSDSGFYLCAWSVQTGNQPQHFGDGTRLSIL.

V and J are TRBV9 and TRBJ2-3; 10 bases are a match to TRBD2. The CDR3 extends over 19 amino acids. Per the germline V gene, CDR1 is SGDLS and CDR2 is YYNGEE. With 0 bases clipped from V and 0 bases from J, the junction kept 10 bases outside the gene matches. In DNA form, the CDR3 reads TGTGCCAGCAGCGTAGCTTGGGCTAGCGGGGGTCGAAGCACAGATACGCAGTATTTT. It is translated as CASSVAWASGGRSTDTQYF.

The CDR3 coding sequence is TGTGCCAGCAGCTTAGAGAGCATTGCGGGGTCCACTGAAGCTTTCTTT. It translates to CASSLESIAGSTEAFF. This chain joins TRBV7-9 and TRBJ1-1; D remains unclear. Trimming stripped 1 base from V and 4 bases from J, with 16 bases between. The CDR3 has 16 amino acids. The germline CDR1 and CDR2 sequences are SEHNR and FQNEAQ (reference sequence).

This chain links TRBV13 with TRBJ1-1, with 9 bases matching TRBD1. This CDR3 has 17 amino acids. In germline, CDR1 is PRHDT, CDR2 FYEKMQ (reference sequence). J lost 3 bases, V lost 1 base, and 9 bases had no gene match. The CDR3 bases are TGTGCCAGCAGCTTAGAGGGGACAGGGTTGTTGGACACTGAAGCTTTCTTT. Translated: CASSLEGTGLLDTEAFF.

V gene TRBV4-1 combines with J gene TRBJ2-2; D is possibly TRBD2 (6 bases). The CDR3 runs to 15 residues. V lost 5 bases to trimming and J lost 10 bases, with 20 bases between them. The germline V gene has CDR1 MGHRA and CDR2 YSYEKL. This chain's CDR3 is CASSKSGQGNEELFF. The DNA for the CDR3 is TGCGCCAGCAGCAAAAGCGGGCAGGGCAACGAGGAGCTGTTTTTT.

The DNA for the CDR3 is TGCGCCAGCAGCCAAGACTGGGCCAGGGGGGTTAATTCACCCCTCCACTTT. It translates to CASSQDWARGVNSPLHF. This chain links TRBV4-1 with TRBJ1-6; 7 bases map to TRBD1. V lost 0 bases and J lost 6; bases outside the gene matches: 8. Looked up from germline, CDR1 is MGHRA and CDR2 is YSYEKL. CDR3 length: 17 residues.

The chain carries TRBV18 and TRBJ1-4; 8 bases are a match to TRBD1. V was clipped by 5 bases and J by 8 bases; unmatched bases: 1. This CDR3 is built from 12 residues. Germline V gives CDR1 KGHSH, CDR2 LQKENI. CDR3: CASSGDREKLFF. Written as DNA, the CDR3 is TGTGCCAGCTCAGGGGACAGGGAAAAACTGTTTTTT.

V is TRBV18 and J is TRBJ1-1, with D tentatively TRBD1 (5 bases). Trimming stripped 2 bases from V and 0 bases from J, with 10 bases between. The CDR3 runs to 15 residues. Germline values: CDR1 KGHSH, CDR2 LQKENI. CDR3 nucleotides: TGTGCCAGCTCACCAGGGGCGCCGATGAACACTGAAGCTTTCTTT. This gives the protein CASSPGAPMNTEAFF.

The J gene is TRBJ2-6, the V gene TRBV7-8; 8 nucleotides line up with TRBD1. J lost 0 bases, V lost 1 base, and 5 bases had no gene match. CDR1 SGHVS and CDR2 FQNEAQ come from the germline V gene. The CDR3 is 18 amino acids. The CDR3 DNA reads TGTGCCAGCAGCTTAGTGGGACAGGTTCTCTCTGGGGCCAACGTCCTGACTTTC. This gives the protein CASSLVGQVLSGANVLTF. The whole variable domain, filled in from reference TRBV7-8 and TRBJ2-6, reads GAGVSQSPRYKVAKRGQDVALRCDPISGHVSLFWYQQALGQGPEFLTYFQNEAQLDKSGLPSDRFFAERPEGSVSTLKIQRTQQEDSAVYLCASSLVGQVLSGANVLTFGAGSRLTVL.

The rearrangement joins TRBV18 to TRBJ2-1; a possible D gene is TRBD1 (6 bases). Between the trimmed V and J ends, which lost 3 bases and 8 bases, there was a span of 11 bases. This CDR3 region has 13 residues. Germline values: CDR1 KGHSH, CDR2 LQKENI. CDR3 bases: TGTGCCAGCTCACCGGGGGCCCTCGATGAGCAGTTCTTC. Residues: CASSPGALDEQFF.

This chain joins TRBV4-1 and TRBJ2-7; tentatively, D is TRBD2 (5 bases). The V gene lost 4 bases and the J gene lost 0 bases, with 16 bases spanning the gap. The CDR3 consists of 16 residues. Germline V gene sequence: CDR1 MGHRA, CDR2 YSYEKL. CDR3 amino acids: CASSPYPGVSSYEQYF. The CDR3 nucleotides read TGCGCCAGCAGCCCTTACCCCGGGGTCAGCTCCTACGAGCAGTACTTC.

This chain connects TRBV2 to TRBJ1-4; D is perhaps TRBD1 (6 bases). Germline loops: CDR1 SNHLY, CDR2 FYNNEI. V lost 6 bases and J lost 10, with 21 bases in between. This CDR3 region has 15 residues. CDR3 region: CASRAPLGGLGKLFF. For the CDR3, the DNA is TGTGCCAGCAGGGCTCCCTTAGGGGGTTTGGGAAAACTGTTTTTT.

This chain connects TRBV18 to TRBJ1-4; the D gene is possibly TRBD1 (6 bases). V was trimmed by 3 bases and J by 7 bases, leaving 15 bases between them. Germline CDR1 and CDR2: KGHSH and LQKENI. The CDR3 spans 15 residues. In DNA, the CDR3 is TGTGCCAGCTCACCTAACGACAGGTCGGGTGAAAAACTGTTTTTT. Translated: CASSPNDRSGEKLFF. Drawing the rest from reference TRBV18 and TRBJ1-4, the complete variable domain is NAGVMQNPRHLVRRRGQEARLRCSPMKGHSHVYWYRQLPEEGLKFMVYLQKENIIDESGMPKERFSAEFPKEGPSILRIQQVVRGDSAAYFCASSPNDRSGEKLFFGSGTQLSVL.

CDR3 DNA sequence: TGTGCCATCAGTGAGTTACCGGGACAGAGAGGAAACACCATATATTTT. This encodes CAISELPGQRGNTIYF. The rearrangement joins TRBV10-3 to TRBJ1-3; 7 nucleotides agree with TRBD1. The germline gives CDR1 ENHRY, CDR2 SYGVKD. This CDR3 spans 16 amino acids. Trimming removed 1 base from V and 4 bases from J; junction bases left unmatched: 7.

The rearrangement joins TRBV12-3 or TRBV12-4 to TRBJ1-2, with D perhaps TRBD1 (6 bases). Trimming shortened V by 5 bases and J by 8 bases, and 12 bases separated the two germline ends. The CDR3 covers 12 residues. The CDR3 loop reads CASSGAGDGYTF. The CDR3 region has the DNA TGTGCCAGCAGTGGGGCAGGGGACGGCTACACCTTC.

This rearrangement joins TRBV29-1 to TRBJ2-7; the match to TRBD2 covers 15 bases. The CDR3 length is 17 residues. Losses at the gene ends were 3 bases for V and 3 bases for J; bases not matched to a gene: 9. Germline values: CDR1 SQVTM, CDR2 ANQGSEA. CDR3 sequence (DNA): TGCAGCGTTGAGGGGACTAGCGGGGGGCCCAATCGCTACGAGCAGTACTTC. It is translated as CSVEGTSGGPNRYEQYF.

The chain has TRBV6-5 and TRBJ1-3; a weak D match, TRBD1 (6 bases). Trimming cost V 10 bases and J 0 bases, with 16 bases left between them. CDR3 size: 15 residues. Germline CDR1 and CDR2: MNHEY and SVGAGI. CDR3 DNA: TGTGCCACTGGCGGGGGCGATTACTCTGGAAACACCATATATTTT. It is translated as CATGGGDYSGNTIYF.